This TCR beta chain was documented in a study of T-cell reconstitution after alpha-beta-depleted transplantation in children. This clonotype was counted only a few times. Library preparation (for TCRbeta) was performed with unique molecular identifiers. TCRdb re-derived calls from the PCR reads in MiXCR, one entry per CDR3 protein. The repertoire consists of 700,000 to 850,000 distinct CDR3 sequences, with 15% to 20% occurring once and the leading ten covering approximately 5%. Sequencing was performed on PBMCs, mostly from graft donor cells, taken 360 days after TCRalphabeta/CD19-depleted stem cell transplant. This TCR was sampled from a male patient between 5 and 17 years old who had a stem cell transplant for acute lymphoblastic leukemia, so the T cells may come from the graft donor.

CDR3 in amino acids: CASSQDVGNEQFF. Written as DNA, the CDR3 is TGTGCCAGCAGCCAAGATGTTGGTAATGAGCAGTTCTTC. This chain connects TRBV4-2 to TRBJ2-1; D gene uncertain. V was pared by 0 bases and J by 7 bases, with 7 bases between. Germline CDR1 reads LGHNA; CDR2 reads YNFKEQ. The CDR3 is made up of 13 amino acids.